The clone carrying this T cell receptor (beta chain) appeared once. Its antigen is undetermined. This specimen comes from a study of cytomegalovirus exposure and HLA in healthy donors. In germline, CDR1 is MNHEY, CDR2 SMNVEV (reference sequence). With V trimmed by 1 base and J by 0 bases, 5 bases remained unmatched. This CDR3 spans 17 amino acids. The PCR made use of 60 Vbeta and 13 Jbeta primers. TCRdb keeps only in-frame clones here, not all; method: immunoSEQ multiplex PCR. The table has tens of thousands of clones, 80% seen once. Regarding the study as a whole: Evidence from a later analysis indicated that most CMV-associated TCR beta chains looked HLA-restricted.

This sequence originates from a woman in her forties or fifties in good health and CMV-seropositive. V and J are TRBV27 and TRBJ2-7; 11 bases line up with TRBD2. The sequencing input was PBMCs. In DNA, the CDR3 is TGTGCCAGCAGTTTATTACCCGGGACTAGCGGCTCCTACGAGCAGTACTTC. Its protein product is CASSLLPGTSGSYEQYF.